The rows below give T cell receptor beta chains drawn from one sample of a study of vaccination effects on CD4 cells after COVID-19. These receptors have no known antigen. Data came from immunoSEQ multiplex PCR; TCRdb stores just in-frame clones and leaves some out. The table records over 50,000 clones, 73% of them present only once. The material sequenced was CD4+ T cells from PBMCs cultured with HCoV-229E spike peptides, taken after COVID-19 vaccination. The receptors here all came from a human donor who received a COVID-19 vaccine. The CDR3 runs from the conserved cysteine through the conserved F or W. D genes are given only for firm matches. The size of a clone is reported for some rows only, either as once, few or many, or as a class for expanded clones.

TRBJ1-1	.	TRBV6-6	.	CASSQTDRTNTEAFF	TGTGCCAGCAGTCAAACCGACAGGACGAACACTGAAGCTTTCTTT
TRBJ1-4	.	TRBV24-1	few	CATSDGGAAEKLFF	TGTGCCACCAGTGATGGGGGGGCAGCTGAAAAACTGTTTTTT
TRBJ2-3	.	TRBV10-1	once	CASRAGGGDTQYF	TGCGCCAGCAGAGCAGGGGGAGGAGATACGCAGTATTTT
TRBJ1-6	TRBD1	TRBV28	.	CASRDRGYNSPLHF	TGTGCCAGCCGGGACAGGGGGTATAATTCACCCCTCCACTTT
TRBJ1-1	TRBD1	TRBV7-2	.	CASSHRGGGYTEAFF	TGTGCCAGCAGCCACAGGGGAGGGGGCTATACTGAAGCTTTCTTT
TRBJ1-1	.	TRBV5-1	.	CASSLDSSREAFF	TGCGCCAGCAGCTTGGACAGTTCGCGTGAAGCTTTCTTT
TRBJ1-1	TRBD1	TRBV11-2	few	CASSTEGTAMNTEAFF	TGTGCCAGCAGTACAGAAGGGACAGCTATGAACACTGAAGCTTTCTTT
TRBJ2-3	.	TRBV6-6	.	CASSHRQSSTDTQYF	TGTGCCAGCAGCCACCGACAGTCTAGCACAGATACGCAGTATTTT
TRBJ1-1	.	TRBV28	.	CASSLDRREAFF	TGTGCCAGCAGTTTAGACAGGAGGGAAGCTTTCTTT
TRBJ1-1	.	TRBV29-1	.	CSAKGLNTEAFF	TGCAGCGCCAAGGGTTTGAACACTGAAGCTTTCTTT
TRBJ2-3	TRBD1	TRBV18	.	CASSFNRGGGPDTQYF	TGTGCCAGCTCATTCAACAGGGGCGGAGGTCCAGATACGCAGTATTTT
TRBJ1-1	.	TRBV27	once	CASSSRPGMNTEAFF	TGTGCCAGCAGTTCACGCCCGGGTATGAACACTGAAGCTTTCTTT
TRBJ2-1	.	TRBV5-1	once	CASSSNRLLSYNEQFF	TGCGCCAGCAGCTCTAACAGGCTTTTATCCTACAATGAGCAGTTCTTC
TRBJ1-1	.	TRBV6-5	.	CASSQRRGNTEAFF	TGTGCCAGCAGCCAAAGACGGGGCAACACTGAAGCTTTCTTT
TRBJ1-2	.	TRBV7-9	.	CASSLAQGSGYTF	TGTGCCAGCAGCTTAGCCCAGGGCTCTGGCTACACCTTC
TRBJ1-3	.	TRBV9	once	CASSVQGTSGNTIYF	TGTGCCAGCAGCGTACAGGGTACCTCTGGAAACACCATATATTTT